Listed here is a single TCR beta chain. Sequenced by immunoSEQ multiplex PCR; TCRdb stores in-frame clones only, minus some. The table shows about 440,000 clones, with 90% occurring only once. The data are from a study of Ad26.COV2.S vaccination and SARS-CoV-2 variants. Germline V gives CDR1 SGHVS, CDR2 FNYEAQ. V dropped 5 bases and J dropped 0; count of bases not matched to a gene: 16. This CDR3 contains 20 residues. Described treatment: around 19 received Ad26.COV2.S at low or high dose, single or two shots; about 5 received placebo; per-sample allocation not given. Sample collection was performed on day 63 after the first vaccine or placebo injection.

The clonotype comes from a person aged 18-65 years who received the Ad26.COV2.S COVID-19 vaccine or a placebo. The chain uses TRBV7-6 and TRBJ2-1, with 10 bases identical to TRBD2. This material consisted of peripheral blood, taken in a trial of Ad26.COV2.S vaccine versus placebo. The CDR3 sequence is CASSPLVGLAGVRSYNEQFF. Written as DNA, the CDR3 is TGTGCCAGCAGCCCACTAGTCGGGCTAGCGGGAGTTCGCTCCTACAATGAGCAGTTCTTC.